These 23 T cell receptor beta chains originate from one sample sequenced in a study of OX40 agonist ivuxolimab in advanced cancers. The library was built by means of the immunoSEQ multiplex PCR assay. This is the immuneACCESS table as TCRdb keeps it, with only in-frame sequences that have V and J called. A part of the clones is gone; compared with another copy, unresolved V genes explain less than half, and the rest is unexplained. Across this sample there are around 62,000 clones, with around 87% seen only once. Together, the top ten hold 0.38% of the sample. Sequences were derived from CD4+ or CD8+ T cells sorted from blood, sampled in a trial of the OX40 agonist ivuxolimab. The receptor set was obtained from an adult with an advanced solid tumor such as melanoma, head and neck, liver or kidney cancer.

The V call is TRBV6-5, the J call TRBJ1-1, with D perhaps TRBD1 (5 bases). The CDR3 spans 14 residues. Trimming cost V 4 bases and J 4 bases, with 13 bases left between them. Per the germline V gene, CDR1 is MNHEY and CDR2 is SVGAGI. The CDR3 spells CASSWAGEGTEAFF. CDR3 nucleotide sequence: TGTGCCAGCAGTTGGGCGGGGGAAGGCACTGAAGCTTTCTTT.

The chain recombines TRBV5-1 with TRBJ2-7; D not resolved. This CDR3 contains 13 residues. Germline V gives CDR1 SGHRS, CDR2 YFSETQ. The V end lost 0 bases, the J end lost 3 bases, and 7 bases lay between the germline ends. CDR3 in amino acids: CASSLEPRYEQYF. CDR3 DNA: TGCGCCAGCAGCTTGGAACCTCGCTACGAGCAGTACTTC.

The chain is built from TRBV5-1 and TRBJ2-3; 13 bases line up with TRBD2. The V gene's germline CDR1 is SGHRS and CDR2 YFSETQ. The CDR3 sequence is 19 residues long. Germline trimming cut 1 base from V and 0 bases from J; bases unmatched to any gene: 8. The CDR3 DNA reads as TGCGCCAGCAGCTTGAGACTAGCGGGGGGTCTTATTAGCACAGATACGCAGTATTTT. Translation gives CASSLRLAGGLISTDTQYF.

The rearrangement joins TRBV11-2 to TRBJ2-7; D not certain. V lost 5 bases to trimming and J lost 2 bases, with 13 bases between them. CDR3 size: 14 residues. CDR1 is SGHAT and CDR2 is FQNNGV in the germline V gene. The CDR3 sequence is CASSRSGPTYEQYF. The DNA of the CDR3 is TGTGCCAGCAGCCGATCGGGCCCGACCTACGAGCAGTACTTC.

The chain employs TRBV5-1 and TRBJ2-5, with 11 bases that match TRBD2. Germline assignment: CDR1 SGHRS and CDR2 YFSETQ. CDR3 length: 12 residues. With 6 bases clipped from V and 9 bases from J, the junction kept 4 bases outside the gene matches. The CDR3 DNA follows: TGCGCCAGCACCGATAGCGGGGGGGCCCAGTACTTC. It translates to CASTDSGGAQYF.

A few counts support this clone. In the same sample, other DNA sequences code for this CDR3. The chain uses TRBV19 and TRBJ1-6; TRBD1 might be the D (5 bases). V lost 3 bases to trimming and J lost 9 bases, with 9 bases between them. The CDR3 extends over 13 amino acids. CDR1 is LNHDA and CDR2 is SQIVND in the germline V gene (reference sequence). The CDR3 here is CASSIGGGSPLHF. CDR3 DNA: TGTGCCAGTAGTATCGGCGGGGGTTCACCCCTCCACTTT.

Details on this clone: Other DNA sequences in the same sample also yield this CDR3. The chain combines TRBV19 with TRBJ2-2; 9 bases are shared with TRBD2. The V and J ends lost 8 bases and 5 bases, in that order; junction bases with no gene match: 6. Per the germline V gene, CDR1 is LNHDA and CDR2 is SQIVND (reference sequence). This CDR3 is built from 14 residues. Written as DNA, the CDR3 is TGTGCCAGTGGGCGGGGGGGCTTAACCGGGGAGCTGTTTTTT. Protein: CASGRGGLTGELFF.

The chain uses TRBV5-4 and TRBJ1-1; 10 positions agree with TRBD1. Germline V gene data show CDR1 as SGHNT and CDR2 as YYREEE (reference sequence). Trimming took 1 base from V and 1 from J; bases not matched to a gene: 4. This CDR3 is built from 16 residues. This CDR3 reads CASSLRTGGSNTEAFF. The CDR3 bases are TGTGCCAGCAGCTTGAGGACAGGGGGGTCGAACACTGAAGCTTTCTTT.

This chain joins TRBV9 and TRBJ2-3; TRBD1 is a possible D gene (5 bases). The germline V gene encodes CDR1 SGDLS and CDR2 YYNGEE. The CDR3 covers 13 residues. Trimming stripped 0 bases from V and 5 bases from J, with 7 bases between. The CDR3 loop reads CASSVAGKDTQYF. Written as DNA, the CDR3 is TGTGCCAGCAGCGTAGCAGGGAAAGATACGCAGTATTTT. The full variable domain, its missing parts supplied by reference TRBV9 and TRBJ2-3, is DSGVTQTPKHLITATGQRVTLRCSPRSGDLSVYWYQQSLDQGLQFLIQYYNGEERAKGNILERFSAQQFPDLHSELNLSSLELGDSALYFCASSVAGKDTQYFGPGTRLTVL.

The rearrangement uses TRBV5-4 and TRBJ1-2; D uncertain. The germline CDR1 and CDR2 sequences are SGHNT and YYREEE (reference sequence). The CDR3 has 12 amino acids. V lost 0 bases to trimming and J lost 5 bases, with 5 bases between them. The CDR3 region has the DNA TGTGCCAGCAGCTTGGTCGGATATGGCTACACCTTC. This translates into CASSLVGYGYTF.

The chain couples TRBV13 to TRBJ1-4, with 8 bases matching TRBD1. The junction had 6 bases not matched to a gene; V was cut back by 6 bases and J by 3 bases. The CDR3 is 15 residues long. Germline CDR1 and CDR2: PRHDT and FYEKMQ (reference sequence). This CDR3 is CASSQRTGPNEKLFF. The CDR3 nucleotides are TGTGCCAGCAGTCAACGGACAGGGCCTAATGAAAAACTGTTTTTT. The full variable domain, with the rest looked up from reference TRBV13 and TRBJ1-4, is AAGVIQSPRHLIKEKRETATLKCYPIPRHDTVYWYQQGPGQDPQFLISFYEKMQSDKGSIPDRFSAQQFSDYHSELNMSSLELGDSALYFCASSQRTGPNEKLFFGSGTQLSVL.

The J gene is TRBJ1-2, the V gene TRBV6-5; D might be TRBD1 (5 bases). CDR1 and CDR2 (germline): MNHEY, SVGAGI. The CDR3 is 13 residues long. V lost 9 bases, J lost 8 bases, and 19 bases lay in between. CDR3 region: CASSPEGAGGYTF. CDR3 nucleotide sequence: TGTGCCAGTTCCCCCGAAGGGGCGGGCGGCTACACCTTC.

The rearrangement joins TRBV9 to TRBJ2-5; D could derive from TRBD1 or TRBD2 (6 bases each). Germline CDR1 SGDLS, CDR2 YYNGEE. The CDR3 runs to 16 residues. V was cut by 0 bases and J by 4 bases, with 16 bases left in between. This CDR3 is CASSVGQVLGGETQYF. In nucleotides, the CDR3 is TGTGCCAGCAGCGTAGGACAGGTGCTGGGAGGAGAGACCCAGTACTTC.

The chain uses TRBV7-2 and TRBJ1-2; D not resolved. Germline CDR1 reads SGHTA; CDR2 reads FQGNSA. This CDR3 contains 13 residues. V lost 0 bases and J lost 5, with 7 bases in between. As DNA, the CDR3 is TGTGCCAGCAGCTTAGCAGAATCTTATGGCTACACCTTC. It encodes CASSLAESYGYTF.

The chain recombines TRBV5-4 with TRBJ2-5; 12 bases map to TRBD1. CDR3 length: 15 amino acids. The germline gives CDR1 SGHNT, CDR2 YYREEE (reference sequence). V trimming: 4 bases; J trimming: 4 bases; junction bases outside the gene matches: 5. DNA for the CDR3: TGTGCCAGCAGCCCCGGGACAGGGGGCGTAGAGACCCAGTACTTC. Translated: CASSPGTGGVETQYF.

As regards this clone: The junction departs from the called germline gene at one end, perhaps through a read error. Within the sample, other DNA sequences also encode this same CDR3. This chain uses TRBV30 with TRBJ1-2, with D unclear. The germline V gene encodes CDR1 GTSNPN and CDR2 SVGIG (reference sequence). This CDR3 spans 15 amino acids. The CDR3 region has the DNA TGCGCCTGGAGCGTCCGGGCCTCTCTGGGGTATGGCTACACCTTC. It is translated as CAWSVRASLGYGYTF.

Only a few counts were recorded for this clone. The gene calls are TRBV7-2 and TRBJ2-7, with D possibly being TRBD1 or TRBD2 (6 bases each). Germline-derived CDR1 and CDR2 are SGHTA and FQGNSA. The V and J ends lost 2 bases and 5 bases respectively, with 16 bases between them. This CDR3 is built from 15 residues. CDR3 in amino acids: CASSLIGGPLNEQYF. For the CDR3, the DNA is TGTGCCAGCAGCTTAATAGGGGGGCCTCTCAACGAGCAGTACTTC. Using reference TRBV7-2 and TRBJ2-7 for the parts outside the CDR3, the full variable domain is GAGVSQSPSNKVTEKGKDVELRCDPISGHTALYWYRQSLGQGLEFLIYFQGNSAPDKSGLPSDRFSAERTGGSVSTLTIQRTQQEDSAVYLCASSLIGGPLNEQYFGPGTRLTVT.

This clone was seen more than once but under ten times. The chain has TRBV9 and TRBJ2-3, with TRBD2 as a possible D gene (6 bases). In germline, CDR1 is SGDLS, CDR2 YYNGEE. V lost 4 bases to trimming and J lost 0 bases, with 18 bases between them. The CDR3 loop spans 17 amino acids. The CDR3 region is CASSPTWGSGSTDTQYF. The DNA for the CDR3 is TGTGCCAGCAGCCCCACCTGGGGTAGCGGAAGCACAGATACGCAGTATTTT.

V is TRBV2 and J is TRBJ2-3; D gene unclear. V lost 7 bases and J lost 2, with 16 bases in between. The CDR3 has 15 residues. Germline CDR1 and CDR2: SNHLY and FYNNEI. CDR3 DNA: TGTGCCAGCACCCCCGCTTTCGGGTTCACAGATACGCAGTATTTT. Residues: CASTPAFGFTDTQYF.

V gene TRBV18 combines with J gene TRBJ2-1; 12 bases line up with TRBD1. There are 15 residues in the CDR3. Germline CDR1 KGHSH, CDR2 LQKENI. After removal of 3 bases from V and 7 bases from J, the junction contained 4 bases not matched to a gene. The CDR3 sequence: CASSPGTGGNNEQFF. The DNA for the CDR3 is TGTGCCAGCTCACCGGGGACAGGGGGCAATAATGAGCAGTTCTTC.

The J gene is TRBJ2-1, the V gene TRBV7-2; 7 nucleotides align to TRBD1. The trim removed 5 bases at V and 9 bases at J, leaving 10 bases unmatched. This CDR3 region has 14 residues. From germline, CDR1 is SGHTA and CDR2 FQGNSA. CDR3 sequence: CASSILLGGFEQFF. The CDR3 region has the DNA TGTGCCAGCAGCATTCTTCTAGGGGGCTTTGAGCAGTTCTTC. Full variable domain (missing parts from reference TRBV7-2 and TRBJ2-1): GAGVSQSPSNKVTEKGKDVELRCDPISGHTALYWYRQSLGQGLEFLIYFQGNSAPDKSGLPSDRFSAERTGGSVSTLTIQRTQQEDSAVYLCASSILLGGFEQFFGPGTRLTVL.

This clone occurred a few times. The rearrangement links TRBV7-8 to TRBJ2-7; 14 positions match TRBD2. The junction had 3 bases not matched to a gene; V was cut back by 0 bases and J by 5 bases. The CDR3 totals 16 residues. Germline V gene sequence: CDR1 SGHVS, CDR2 FQNEAQ. The CDR3 nucleotides are TGTGCCAGCAGCTTAGCTGGGACTAGCGGGGGACACGAGCAGTACTTC. This translates into CASSLAGTSGGHEQYF. Using reference TRBV7-8 and TRBJ2-7 for the parts outside the CDR3, the full variable domain is GAGVSQSPRYKVAKRGQDVALRCDPISGHVSLFWYQQALGQGPEFLTYFQNEAQLDKSGLPSDRFFAERPEGSVSTLKIQRTQQEDSAVYLCASSLAGTSGGHEQYFGPGTRLTVT.

J is TRBJ2-5 and V is TRBV10-3, with D tentatively TRBD2 (5 bases). The CDR3 sequence is 15 residues long. Germline assignment: CDR1 ENHRY and CDR2 SYGVKD. Trimming removed 6 bases at V and 1 base at J, with 15 bases between. The DNA of the CDR3 is TGTGCCATCAGAAACGGGAAGGTCTCCCAAGAGACCCAGTACTTC. Translating it yields CAIRNGKVSQETQYF.